This entry describes one TCR beta chain. Its antigen is not identified. The sample belongs to a study of beta chain features in type 1 diabetes. The sequenced template was cDNA made from the entire isolated RNA. Around 3.7 million reads was the average for naive, central memory and regulatory T cell samples. Clones were read by immunoSEQ multiplex PCR, and TCRdb kept only the in-frame ones, dropping some. The sample includes 95,000 to 150,000 clones, around a sixth seen only once; the top ten take 2% to 3%. The CDR3 contains 15 residues. CDR1 and CDR2 (germline): MNHEY, SVGAGI. Trimming pared 4 bases from V and 1 base from J, leaving 11 bases between. Findings of the study overall: A moderate, significant TCRB CDR3 shortening appeared in type 1 diabetes across four CD4+ subsets.

Source material: central memory CD4+ T cells from blood. This TCR was sampled from a man younger than 35 with type 1 diabetes. The chain combines TRBV6-5 with TRBJ2-1; D gene ambiguous. CDR3 loop: CASSSSAGSYNEQFF. Here the CDR3 DNA reads TGTGCCAGCAGTTCGAGCGCAGGTTCCTACAATGAGCAGTTCTTC.